These T cell receptor beta chains were read from a single sample in a study of blood T cells in healthy people across ages. TCRdb ran MiXCR on the 5' RACE reads and lists one entry per CDR3 protein. Among around 1,800,000 distinct CDR3 sequences listed, 35% to 50% were seen once. Sequencing was performed on blood. The source is a human donor in good health. Each CDR3 is given with its conserved first and last residue. The D gene is left open where the match is weak. The size of a clone is reported for some rows only, either as once, few or many, or as a class for expanded clones.

j_call	clone_size	d_call	v_call	cdr3_aa	cdr3_nt
TRBJ1-2	NA	TRBD1	TRBV20-1	CSANRQGAGYGYTF	TGCAGTGCAAACCGACAGGGGGCAGGGTATGGCTACACCTTC
TRBJ2-1	NA	NA	TRBV4-3	CASSQDLGEYNEQFF	TGCGCCAGCAGCCAAGATCTCGGGGAATACAATGAGCAGTTCTTC
TRBJ2-5	few	NA	TRBV11-1	CASSFNPVPEETQYF	TGTGCCAGCAGCTTCAACCCCGTTCCAGAAGAGACCCAGTACTTC
TRBJ2-5	NA	TRBD1	TRBV7-9	CASSSDTGTGGASETQYF	TGTGCCAGCAGCTCAGATACCGGGACAGGGGGCGCCTCAGAGACCCAGTACTTC
TRBJ1-4	NA	NA	TRBV20-1	CSARVGGGGSDEKLFF	TGCAGTGCTAGAGTTGGGGGGGGAGGTTCGGATGAAAAACTGTTTTTT
TRBJ1-1	few	NA	TRBV6-6	CASSTGPRTEAFF	TGTGCCAGCAGTACCGGACCGCGGACTGAAGCTTTCTTT
TRBJ2-1	NA	TRBD2	TRBV20-1	CNASGGTEQFF	TGCAATGCTAGCGGGGGCACTGAGCAGTTCTTC
TRBJ2-7	few	TRBD2	TRBV29-1	CSVEASGSSYEQYF	TGCAGCGTTGAGGCTAGCGGGAGCTCCTACGAGCAGTACTTC
TRBJ2-1	once	TRBD2	TRBV6-2/TRBV6-3	CASSYGLAGDNYNEQFF	TGTGCCAGCAGTTACGGACTAGCGGGGGATAACTACAATGAGCAGTTCTTC
TRBJ1-5	NA	NA	TRBV6-6	CASNDLNRGNQPQHF	TGTGCCAGCAACGACCTAAACAGGGGCAATCAGCCCCAGCATTTT
TRBJ2-6	few	NA	TRBV20-1	CSAHFSGANVLTF	TGCAGTGCCCACTTTTCTGGGGCCAACGTCCTGACTTTC
TRBJ2-3	NA	NA	TRBV6-5	CASIKTGTDAQYF	TGTGCCAGCATCAAGACTGGCACAGATGCGCAGTATTTT
TRBJ2-7	many	NA	TRBV7-6	CASSPLTGYEQYF	TGTGCCAGCAGCCCCCTTACAGGCTACGAGCAGTACTTC
TRBJ1-6	NA	NA	TRBV6-6	CASSPGWGGDSPLHF	TGTGCCAGCAGCCCCGGGTGGGGGGGTGATTCACCCCTCCACTTT
TRBJ1-2	NA	TRBD1	TRBV9	CASSPGTGGPYGYTF	TGTGCCAGCAGCCCCGGGACAGGGGGACCCTATGGCTACACCTTC
TRBJ2-5	NA	NA	TRBV6-2/TRBV6-3	CASSPRGFGETQYF	TGTGCCAGCAGCCCACGGGGGTTTGGGGAGACCCAGTACTTC
TRBJ2-1	few	NA	TRBV2	CASSERLQRGEQFF	TGTGCCAGCAGTGAAAGACTCCAACGGGGCGAGCAGTTCTTC
TRBJ2-1	NA	NA	TRBV11-2	CASSLEGGLYNERVF	TGTGCCAGCAGCTTAGAAGGGGGTCTTTACAATGAGCGGGTCTTC
TRBJ2-1	few	NA	TRBV7-9	CASSPRLTDSNEQFF	TGTGCCAGCAGCCCACGTCTGACAGATTCTAATGAGCAGTTCTTC
TRBJ2-7	NA	NA	TRBV20-1	CSARGDLYEQYF	TGCAGTGCTAGGGGGGACCTCTACGAGCAGTACTTC
TRBJ1-2	NA	NA	TRBV13	CASSFQGLRGYTF	TGTGCCAGCAGCTTCCAGGGGCTGCGTGGCTACACCTTC
TRBJ1-2	few	NA	TRBV29-1	CSVEGWSGGSGVSNYGYTF	TGCAGCGTTGAAGGCTGGTCCGGGGGAAGTGGTGTCTCTAACTATGGCTACACCTTC
TRBJ2-7	few	NA	TRBV29-1	CSVVDYEQYF	TGCAGCGTCGTCGACTACGAGCAGTACTTC
TRBJ1-2	few	NA	TRBV27	CASSPLTGGGCTF	TGTGCCAGCAGTCCCCTGACAGGCGGGGGCTGCACCTTC
TRBJ2-7	NA	NA	TRBV24-1	CATSDSVVGYEQYF	TGTGCCACCAGTGATTCAGTTGTTGGCTACGAGCAGTACTTC